This is a list of T cell receptor beta chains from one sample in a study of blood T cell repertoires in COVID-19. Measured with immunoSEQ multiplex PCR; TCRdb has only the in-frame clones, and not every one. This table has 300,000 to 400,000 clones, roughly 90% appearing once. Specimen: PBMCs or T cells enriched from blood (not recorded which). The receptors here all came from a woman aged 25 to 39 with acute COVID-19. The CDR3 runs from the conserved cysteine through the conserved F or W. Fields, in order: D gene, V gene, J gene, CDR3 length, CDR3 DNA, CDR3 protein. D genes are given only for firm matches.

TRBD2	TRBV11-2	TRBJ2-7	15	TGTGCCAGCAGCTTATTTCTTGGGGGGGGATACGAGCAGTACTTC	CASSLFLGGGYEQYF
NA	TRBV5-8	TRBJ1-6	13	TGTGCCAGCAGCTTGCGTGCAGATTCACCCCTCCACTTT	CASSLRADSPLHF
NA	TRBV2	TRBJ1-1	14	TGTGCCGTCCACACGAAGACAAAGAACACTGAAGCTTTCTTT	CAVHTKTKNTEAFF
TRBD2	TRBV20-1	TRBJ2-4	15	TGCAGTGCTAGTTTGTCGGCTAGCGGCGAGTACATTCAGTACTTC	CSASLSASGEYIQYF
NA	TRBV27	TRBJ1-2	15	TGTGCCAGCAGCCCAAGGGGGGGCGCTAACTATGGCTACACCTTC	CASSPRGGANYGYTF
NA	TRBV3-1/TRBV3-2	TRBJ1-2	16	TGTGCCAGCAGCCAAGATATAGGGGCTTTTAACTATGGCTACACCTTC	CASSQDIGAFNYGYTF
NA	TRBV5-1	TRBJ2-3	12	TGCGCCAGCAGCTTGTTAGCAGATACGCAGTATTTT	CASSLLADTQYF
TRBD1	TRBV9	TRBJ1-2	18	TGTGCCAGCAGCGTAGGAGGGACAGGGGCCGCCGGGCCCTATGGCTACACCTTC	CASSVGGTGAAGPYGYTF
NA	TRBV7-3	TRBJ1-1	14	TGTGCCAGCAGCTTACGGCGGTCTCGCACTGAAGCTTTCTTT	CASSLRRSRTEAFF
NA	TRBV9	TRBJ2-1	13	TGTGCCAGCAGCCCCCCTGGGCCCAATGAGCAGTTCTTC	CASSPPGPNEQFF
NA	TRBV3-1/TRBV3-2	TRBJ2-1	18	TGTGCCAGCAGCCAAAGAGATCTTAGGGGGTTTAAGTACAATGAGCAGTTCTTC	CASSQRDLRGFKYNEQFF
NA	TRBV11-3	TRBJ1-1	13	TGTGCCAGCAGCTTCCCAGGGCGCACTGAAGCTTTCTTT	CASSFPGRTEAFF
NA	TRBV27	TRBJ1-3	16	TGTGCCAGCAGTTCCCAACAGGGCGCCTCTGGAAACACCATATATTTT	CASSSQQGASGNTIYF